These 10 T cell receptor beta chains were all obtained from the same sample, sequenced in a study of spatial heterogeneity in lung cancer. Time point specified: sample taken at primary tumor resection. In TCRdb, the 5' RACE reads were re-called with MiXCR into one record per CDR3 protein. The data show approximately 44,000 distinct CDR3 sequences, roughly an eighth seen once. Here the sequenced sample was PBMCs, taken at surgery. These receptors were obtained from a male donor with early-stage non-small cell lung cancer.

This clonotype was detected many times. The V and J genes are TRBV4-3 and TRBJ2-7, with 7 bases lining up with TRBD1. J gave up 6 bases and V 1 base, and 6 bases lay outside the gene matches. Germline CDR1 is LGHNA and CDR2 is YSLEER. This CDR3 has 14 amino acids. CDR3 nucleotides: TGCGCCAGCAGCCAAGGGAAAGGGGGCTCCGAGCAGTACTTC. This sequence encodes CASSQGKGGSEQYF.

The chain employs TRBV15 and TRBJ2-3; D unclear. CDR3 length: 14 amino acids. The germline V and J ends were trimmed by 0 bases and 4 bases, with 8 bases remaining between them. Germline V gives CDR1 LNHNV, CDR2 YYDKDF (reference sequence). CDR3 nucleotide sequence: TGTGCCACCAGCAGAGATCCAATAGCAGATACGCAGTATTTT. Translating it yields CATSRDPIADTQYF.

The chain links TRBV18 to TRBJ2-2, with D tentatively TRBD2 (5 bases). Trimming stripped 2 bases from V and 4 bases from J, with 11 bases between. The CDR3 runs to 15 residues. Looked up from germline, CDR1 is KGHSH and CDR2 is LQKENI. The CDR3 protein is CASSPALEGTGELFF. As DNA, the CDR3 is TGTGCCAGCTCACCAGCACTCGAGGGCACCGGGGAGCTGTTTTTT.

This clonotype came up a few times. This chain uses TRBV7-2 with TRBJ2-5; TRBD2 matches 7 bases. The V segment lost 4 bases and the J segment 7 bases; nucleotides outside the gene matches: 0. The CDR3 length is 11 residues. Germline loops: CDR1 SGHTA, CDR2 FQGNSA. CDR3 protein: CASSSSGTQYF. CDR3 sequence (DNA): TGTGCCAGCAGCTCTAGCGGGACCCAGTACTTC.

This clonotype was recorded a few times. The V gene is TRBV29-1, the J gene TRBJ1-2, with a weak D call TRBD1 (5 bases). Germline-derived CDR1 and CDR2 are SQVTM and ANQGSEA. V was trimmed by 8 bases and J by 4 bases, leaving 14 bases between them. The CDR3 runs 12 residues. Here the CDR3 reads CSPVRVGYGYTF. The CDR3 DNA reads TGCAGCCCCGTCAGGGTCGGCTATGGCTACACCTTC. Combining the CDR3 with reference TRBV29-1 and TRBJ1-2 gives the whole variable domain SAVISQKPSRDICQRGTSLTIQCQVDSQVTMMFWYRQQPGQSLTLIATANQGSEATYESGFVIDKFPISRPNLTFSTLTVSNMSPEDSSIYLCSPVRVGYGYTFGSGTRLTVV.

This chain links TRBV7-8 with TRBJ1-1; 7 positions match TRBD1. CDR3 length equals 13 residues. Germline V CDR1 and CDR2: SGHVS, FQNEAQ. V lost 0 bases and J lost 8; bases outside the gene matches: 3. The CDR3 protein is CASSLARDREAFF. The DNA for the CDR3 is TGTGCCAGCAGCTTAGCCCGGGACAGAGAAGCTTTCTTT. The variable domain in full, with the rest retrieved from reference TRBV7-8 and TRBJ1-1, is GAGVSQSPRYKVAKRGQDVALRCDPISGHVSLFWYQQALGQGPEFLTYFQNEAQLDKSGLPSDRFFAERPEGSVSTLKIQRTQQEDSAVYLCASSLARDREAFFGQGTRLTVV.

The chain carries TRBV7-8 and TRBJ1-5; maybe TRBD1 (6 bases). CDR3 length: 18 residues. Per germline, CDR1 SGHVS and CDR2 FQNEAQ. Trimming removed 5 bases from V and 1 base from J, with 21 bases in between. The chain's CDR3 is CASSPLPGALTSNQPQHF. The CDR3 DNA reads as TGTGCCAGCAGCCCTCTTCCAGGGGCCCTCACCAGCAATCAGCCCCAGCATTTT.

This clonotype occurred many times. This chain's CDR3 is CASRQGSPGYNEQFF. The CDR3 DNA follows: TGTGCCAGCAGACAGGGGTCCCCCGGCTACAATGAGCAGTTCTTC. The V and J genes are TRBV27 and TRBJ2-1, with 7 bases aligning to TRBD1. The V gene end was trimmed by 6 bases and the J gene end by 3 bases; junction bases not matched to a gene: 8. CDR1 MNHEY and CDR2 SMNVEV come from the germline V gene (reference sequence). CDR3 size: 15 residues.

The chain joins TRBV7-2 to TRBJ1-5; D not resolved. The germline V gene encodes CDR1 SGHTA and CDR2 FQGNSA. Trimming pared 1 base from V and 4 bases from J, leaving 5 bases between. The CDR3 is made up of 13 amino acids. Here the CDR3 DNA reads TGTGCCAGCAGCTTAGACCCGAATCAGCCCCAGCATTTT. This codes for CASSLDPNQPQHF.

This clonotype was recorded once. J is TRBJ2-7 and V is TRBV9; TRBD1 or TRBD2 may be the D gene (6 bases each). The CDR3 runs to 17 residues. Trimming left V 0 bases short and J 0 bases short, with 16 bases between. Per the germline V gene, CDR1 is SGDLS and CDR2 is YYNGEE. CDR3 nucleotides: TGTGCCAGCAGCGTAGCCCCCGGGGGCTTAAGCTCCTACGAGCAGTACTTC. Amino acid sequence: CASSVAPGGLSSYEQYF.